This T cell receptor (beta chain) was found in a study of cytomegalovirus exposure and HLA in healthy donors. Study-wide context: The Caucasian-associated ancestry cluster held around four fifths of 398 genotyped donors. General study findings and limits: Overall, approximately 150 TCR beta chains were annotated as cytomegalovirus-associated.

A multiplex PCR was run with 60 Vbeta primers and 13 Jbeta primers. Clones were sequenced by immunoSEQ multiplex PCR, and TCRdb holds only the in-frame ones, with some missing. The sample consists of 95,000 to 150,000 clones, more than 70% of them appearing once. All donors participated as healthy donors of bone marrow. CDR3 length: 15 amino acids. Germline V gene sequence: CDR1 MNHEY, CDR2 SVGAGI. Trimming took off 2 bases at V and 7 bases at J, with 14 bases between the two ends. Of note for this clone: Its antigen is as yet unknown.

Input material: PBMCs. This clonotype was sampled from a man aged 45-65 years in good health and CMV-seronegative. The V call is TRBV6-5, the J call TRBJ1-4, with no clear D. The chain's CDR3 is CASSYHAGVGEKLFF. Written as DNA, the CDR3 is TGTGCCAGCAGTTACCACGCCGGGGTGGGTGAAAAACTGTTTTTT.